Following are 13 T cell receptor beta chains from one sample sequenced in a study of monozygotic twins with inflammatory bowel disease. Using the 5' RACE reads, TCRdb records one entry per CDR3 protein without DNA. Its table records about 380,000 distinct CDR3 sequences. Material for sequencing was blood. These receptors all stem from a human donor with ulcerative colitis or Crohn's disease, or a healthy co-twin of an affected twin (not recorded which).

The chain couples TRBV5-1 to TRBJ2-3; the TRBD2 assignment by TCRdb is unverifiable without DNA. In germline, CDR1 is SGHRS, CDR2 YFSETQ. CDR3 length: 16 amino acids. This chain's CDR3 is CASSLAVAGATDTQYF.

This chain links TRBV4-2 with TRBJ2-7; TCRdb lists TRBD1, though no DNA is available to test this call. Germline CDR1 is LGHNA and CDR2 is YNFKEQ. This CDR3 contains 15 residues. The CDR3 is CASSQDVTGRFEQYF.

The CDR3 loop reads CASSGDFFTKSYEQYF. The chain combines TRBV5-6 with TRBJ2-7; as DNA is missing, the TRBD2 call by TCRdb cannot be tested. CDR3 length: 16 residues. CDR1 and CDR2 from the germline V gene are SGHDT and YYEEEE. Together with reference TRBV5-6 and TRBJ2-7, the CDR3 gives the full variable domain: DAGVTQSPTHLIKTRGQQVTLRCSPKSGHDTVSWYQQALGQGPQFIFQYYEEEERQRGNFPDRFSGHQFPNYSSELNVNALLLGDSALYLCASSGDFFTKSYEQYFGPGTRLTVT.

The chain links TRBV9 to TRBJ2-1; TCRdb lists TRBD1, though no DNA is available to test this call. There are 13 residues in the CDR3. The germline V gene has CDR1 SGDLS and CDR2 YYNGEE. The chain's CDR3 is CASSLTGRNEQFF.

The CDR3 region is CASSYRAHIGYGYTF. The gene calls are TRBV6-5 and TRBJ1-2. This CDR3 is built from 15 residues. Per germline, CDR1 MNHEY and CDR2 SVGAGI.

The chain links TRBV20-1 to TRBJ2-5; TCRdb reports TRBD1, a call that lacks DNA to check it against. The CDR3 is 13 residues long. The germline gives CDR1 DFQATT, CDR2 SNEGSKA (reference sequence). CDR3 region: CSARDVQGETQYF.

The chain joins TRBV4-2 to TRBJ1-2. Per the germline V gene, CDR1 is LGHNA and CDR2 is YNFKEQ. The CDR3 length is 16 residues. CDR3 region: CASSQETVLTLYGYTF.

The CDR3 region is CASSLGQNGLAGLYEQFF. The gene calls are TRBV5-1 and TRBJ2-1; TCRdb lists TRBD2, though no DNA is available to test this call. The CDR3 has 18 residues. CDR1 is SGHRS and CDR2 is YFSETQ in the germline V gene.

CDR3 in amino acids: CASSPRASNEKLFF. The chain is built from TRBV7-2 and TRBJ1-4. CDR3 length: 14 amino acids. Germline lookup yields CDR1 SGHTA and CDR2 FQGNSA.

The chain has TRBV6-1 and TRBJ2-1; TCRdb's D call of TRBD2 is untestable without DNA. Germline CDR1 reads MNHNS; CDR2 reads SASEGT. This CDR3 is built from 14 residues. The CDR3: CASIVSGGSNEQFF.

The gene calls are TRBV18 and TRBJ1-1. The CDR3 has 11 residues. Germline loops: CDR1 KGHSH, CDR2 LQKENI. CDR3 protein: CASVRDTEAFF.

The CDR3 sequence: CASGTTREGSQPQHF. V is TRBV12-3 or TRBV12-4 and J is TRBJ1-5. This CDR3 comprises 15 residues.

The chain joins TRBV24-1 to TRBJ2-1; TCRdb's D gene call, TRBD1, goes unchecked for lack of DNA. The germline V gene encodes CDR1 KGHDR and CDR2 SFDVKD. The CDR3 is 16 residues long. The CDR3: CATSDPTGSSYNEQFF.